This T cell receptor (beta chain) was captured by sequencing in a study of blood T cell repertoires in COVID-19. Whole-study context: Some COVID-19 samples were acute and others convalescent; all came from the United States, Italy and Spain. PBMCs, B-cell-depleted T cells, or T cells provided the cDNA or gDNA that made up the material.

The CDR3 length is 12 residues. The germline gives CDR1 SNHLY, CDR2 FYNNEI. With V trimmed by 10 bases and J by 2 bases, 1 base remained unmatched. As handled by the study authors: Amplifying reference gene primers gave estimates of nucleated cell counts. This table comes from immunoSEQ multiplex PCR, and its TCRdb copy is limited to in-frame clones, with some not included. The DNA gave D and trimming, while V, J and clone size come from that table. The sample has 60,000 to 75,000 clones, around three quarters seen once; the top ten hold around a quarter. The sequence was collected from a man aged 55 to 69 with active or convalescent COVID-19. The chain has TRBV2 and TRBJ1-4; TRBD1 matches at 7 bases. Input material: peripheral blood. The CDR3 is CAKQGTNEKLFF. In nucleotides, the CDR3 is TGTGCCAAACAGGGGACTAATGAAAAACTGTTTTTT.